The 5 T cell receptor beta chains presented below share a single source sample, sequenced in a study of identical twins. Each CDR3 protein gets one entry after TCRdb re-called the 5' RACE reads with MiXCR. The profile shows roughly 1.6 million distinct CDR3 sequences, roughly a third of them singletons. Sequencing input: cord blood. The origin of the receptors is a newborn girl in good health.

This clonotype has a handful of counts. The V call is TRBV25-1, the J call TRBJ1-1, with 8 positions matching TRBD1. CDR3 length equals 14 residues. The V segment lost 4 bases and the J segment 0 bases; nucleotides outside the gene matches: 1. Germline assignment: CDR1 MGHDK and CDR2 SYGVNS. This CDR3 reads CASSGDRMNTEAFF. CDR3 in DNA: TGTGCCAGCAGTGGGGACAGGATGAACACTGAAGCTTTCTTT. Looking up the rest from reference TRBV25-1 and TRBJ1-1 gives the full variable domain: EADIYQTPRYLVIGTGKKITLECSQTMGHDKMYWYQQDPGMELHLIHYSYGVNSTEKGDLSSESTVSRIRTEHFPLTLESARPSHTSQYLCASSGDRMNTEAFFGQGTRLTVV.

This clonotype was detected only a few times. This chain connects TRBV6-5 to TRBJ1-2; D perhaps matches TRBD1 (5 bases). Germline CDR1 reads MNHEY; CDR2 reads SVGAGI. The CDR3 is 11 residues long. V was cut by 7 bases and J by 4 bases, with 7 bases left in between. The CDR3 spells CASKTAYGYTF. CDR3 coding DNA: TGTGCCAGCAAGACAGCCTATGGCTACACCTTC.

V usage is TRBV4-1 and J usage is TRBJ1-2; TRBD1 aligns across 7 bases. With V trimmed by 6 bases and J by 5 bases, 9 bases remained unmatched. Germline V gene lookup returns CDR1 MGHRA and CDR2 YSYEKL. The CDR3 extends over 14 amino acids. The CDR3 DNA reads TGCGCCAGCAGACTAACCGGGACAGAATATGGCTACACCTTC. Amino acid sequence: CASRLTGTEYGYTF.

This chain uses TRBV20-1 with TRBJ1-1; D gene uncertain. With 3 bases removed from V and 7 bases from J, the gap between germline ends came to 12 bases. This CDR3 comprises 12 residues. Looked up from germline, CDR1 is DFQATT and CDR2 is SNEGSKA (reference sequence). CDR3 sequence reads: CSARRRANEAFF. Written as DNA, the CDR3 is TGCAGTGCTAGGCGGAGGGCTAATGAAGCTTTCTTT.

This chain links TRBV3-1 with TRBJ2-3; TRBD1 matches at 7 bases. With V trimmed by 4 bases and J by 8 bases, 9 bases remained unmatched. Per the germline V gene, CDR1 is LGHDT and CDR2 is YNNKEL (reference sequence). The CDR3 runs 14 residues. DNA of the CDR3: TGTGCCAGCAGCCCGACAGGGAGTTGGGGTACGCAGTATTTT. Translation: CASSPTGSWGTQYF.